The next 20 T cell receptor beta chains were all read from a single sample in a study of blood T cell repertoires in COVID-19. Assay used: immunoSEQ multiplex PCR; TCRdb lists only in-frame clones, some missing. The profile shows some 240,000 clones, 82% of them singletons. Source material: peripheral blood. These receptors all stem from a woman between 65 and 79 years old with COVID-19, enrolled during active disease.

The chain joins TRBV4-2 to TRBJ2-2; D may be TRBD1 (6 bases). Looked up from germline, CDR1 is LGHNA and CDR2 is YNFKEQ. CDR3 length: 15 residues. Trimming shortened V by 0 bases and J by 5 bases, and 10 bases separated the two germline ends. Here the CDR3 reads CASSQDVQGTGELFF. CDR3 sequence (DNA): TGTGCCAGCAGCCAAGATGTTCAGGGGACCGGGGAGCTGTTTTTT.

The chain combines TRBV10-3 with TRBJ1-1; TRBD1 matches at 8 bases. Germline CDR1 ENHRY, CDR2 SYGVKD. Unmatched junction bases numbered 5, after V lost 3 bases and J lost 5 bases. The CDR3 covers 14 residues. The CDR3 DNA reads TGTGCCATCAGTGAATTACAGGGGGGTACTGAAGCTTTCTTT. Translation: CAISELQGGTEAFF.

This clone was found many times. V and J are TRBV7-9 and TRBJ2-3; D gene uncertain. Germline CDR1 and CDR2: SEHNR and FQNEAQ (reference sequence). V lost 0 bases to trimming and J lost 2 bases, with 6 bases between them. The CDR3 spans 14 residues. For the CDR3, the DNA is TGTGCCAGCAGCTTAGCGGCATACACAGATACGCAGTATTTT. This encodes CASSLAAYTDTQYF.

This clone was detected once. This chain links TRBV25-1 with TRBJ1-3; D gene ambiguous. V lost 4 bases and J lost 2, with 6 bases in between. Germline CDR1 is MGHDK and CDR2 is SYGVNS. CDR3 size: 13 residues. CDR3 amino acids: CASSASAGNTIYF. CDR3 sequence (DNA): TGTGCCAGCAGTGCCTCAGCTGGAAACACCATATATTTT.

The chain has TRBV20-1 and TRBJ2-7, with a possible D match to TRBD2 (6 bases). The CDR3 totals 11 residues. CDR1 and CDR2 (germline): DFQATT, SNEGSKA (reference sequence). The V end lost 2 bases, the J end lost 11 bases, and 13 bases lay between the germline ends. The CDR3 bases are TGCAGTGCTAGAAAGCAGGAGCGGGAGTACTTC. It translates to CSARKQEREYF.

The chain employs TRBV7-2 and TRBJ1-1; 8 positions match TRBD1. The germline gives CDR1 SGHTA, CDR2 FQGNSA. J lost 4 bases, V lost 5 bases, and 9 bases had no gene match. The CDR3 has 15 residues. The CDR3: CASSPGTGQSTEAFF. DNA of the CDR3: TGTGCCAGCAGCCCGGGGACAGGTCAGTCCACTGAAGCTTTCTTT.

The chain couples TRBV3-1 (or the pseudogene TRBV3-2) to TRBJ1-4, with D tentatively TRBD1 (6 bases). CDR3 length equals 16 residues. Deletions cut 0 bases from V and 7 bases from J, with 15 bases between. CDR1 and CDR2 (germline): LGHDT, YNNKEL (reference sequence). CDR3 bases: TGTGCCAGCAGCCAAGATCCGGGCAGGGGAAGTGAAAAACTGTTTTTT. This codes for CASSQDPGRGSEKLFF.

This clone appeared a single time. The V and J genes are TRBV5-4 and TRBJ1-6, with 8 bases identical to TRBD1. J lost 7 bases, V lost 4 bases, and 4 bases had no gene match. The CDR3 covers 14 residues. Looked up from germline, CDR1 is SGHNT and CDR2 is YYREEE (reference sequence). For the CDR3, the DNA is TGTGCCAGCAGCCCAGGACAGGGAAATTCACCCCTCCACTTT. Translation gives CASSPGQGNSPLHF.

This clone was detected only once. The chain couples TRBV7-9 to TRBJ2-7; D is possibly TRBD1 (6 bases). Trimming removed 2 bases at V and 5 bases at J, with 13 bases between. Germline CDR1 is SEHNR and CDR2 is FQNEAQ (reference sequence). The length of the CDR3 is 14 residues. CDR3 in amino acids: CASSLSQGMHEQYF. The CDR3 DNA reads as TGTGCCAGCAGCTTATCGCAGGGGATGCACGAGCAGTACTTC.

The CDR3 DNA reads TGTGCCAGCAGCTTAGGTCTTAGCGGAGGGAGGGTCTACGAGCAGTACTTC. Encoded protein: CASSLGLSGGRVYEQYF. The rearrangement links TRBV7-2 to TRBJ2-7; 7 bases match TRBD2. J gave up 3 bases and V 1 base, and 12 bases lay outside the gene matches. Germline lookup yields CDR1 SGHTA and CDR2 FQGNSA. The CDR3 totals 17 residues.

V and J are TRBV28 and TRBJ1-5, with a weak D call TRBD1 (5 bases). The V gene lost 5 bases and the J gene lost 2 bases, with 13 bases spanning the gap. In germline, CDR1 is MDHEN, CDR2 SYDVKM. The CDR3 length is 15 residues. As DNA, the CDR3 is TGTGCCAGCAGTCAGCCGGGGGTCGGCAATCAGCCCCAGCATTTT. Translation gives CASSQPGVGNQPQHF.

The chain is built from TRBV11-2 and TRBJ2-5; 7 nucleotides agree with TRBD2. V trimming: 1 base; J trimming: 2 bases; junction bases outside the gene matches: 10. Germline CDR1 and CDR2: SGHAT and FQNNGV. The CDR3 has 17 amino acids. The chain's CDR3 is CASSLVAAGAGQETQYF. The CDR3, as DNA: TGTGCCAGCAGCTTAGTGGCGGCGGGAGCGGGTCAAGAGACCCAGTACTTC.

Only one count was recorded for this clone. The genes are TRBV24-1 and TRBJ2-7, with TRBD1 matching 8 bases. In germline, CDR1 is KGHDR, CDR2 SFDVKD. CDR3 size: 14 residues. V shed 4 bases and J 5 bases; nucleotides not matched to a gene: 6. CDR3 protein: CATSDRGPVNEQYF. The CDR3 DNA is TGTGCCACCAGTGACAGGGGGCCTGTCAACGAGCAGTACTTC.

This rearrangement joins TRBV6-4 to TRBJ2-1, with TRBD2 matching over 8 bases. Germline values: CDR1 MRHNA, CDR2 SNTAGT. The junction had 6 bases not matched to a gene; V was cut back by 6 bases and J by 2 bases. The CDR3 has 15 residues. The CDR3 loop reads CASSNLAGTYNEQFF. DNA for the CDR3: TGTGCCAGCAGCAATCTAGCGGGCACCTACAATGAGCAGTTCTTC.

The chain uses TRBV19 and TRBJ1-1; 10 positions match TRBD1. There are 15 residues in the CDR3. Germline V gene sequence: CDR1 LNHDA, CDR2 SQIVND (reference sequence). The J segment lost 6 bases and the V segment lost 3 bases, leaving 7 bases of the junction unmatched. This CDR3 reads CASSIKRDRGSEAFF. The CDR3 region has the DNA TGTGCCAGTAGTATCAAACGGGACAGGGGTTCTGAAGCTTTCTTT.

The CDR3 bases are TGCAGTGCTAGTTCCGGGACAGGGGTCCCCAATCAGCCCCAGCATTTT. Its protein is CSASSGTGVPNQPQHF. The gene calls are TRBV20-1 and TRBJ1-5; 10 bases match TRBD1. The CDR3 loop spans 16 amino acids. The germline gives CDR1 DFQATT, CDR2 SNEGSKA (reference sequence). The J segment lost 3 bases and the V segment lost 3 bases, leaving 8 bases of the junction unmatched.

The chain recombines TRBV28 with TRBJ1-1; tentatively, D is TRBD1 (5 bases). This CDR3 contains 16 residues. V lost 3 bases and J lost 0, with 14 bases in between. Germline V gene sequence: CDR1 MDHEN, CDR2 SYDVKM. The CDR3 region is CASSFGQGLMNTEAFF. The CDR3, as DNA: TGTGCCAGCAGTTTTGGCCAGGGTCTCATGAACACTGAAGCTTTCTTT.

The gene calls are TRBV5-4 and TRBJ1-1; D gene unclear. V was shortened by 2 bases and J by 6 bases, with 5 bases between the two germline ends. The CDR3 has 11 residues. Germline CDR1 is SGHNT and CDR2 is YYREEE (reference sequence). CDR3 DNA sequence: TGTGCCAGCAGCTTAGAGGCTGAAGCTTTCTTT. Encoded protein: CASSLEAEAFF. Full variable domain (missing parts from reference TRBV5-4 and TRBJ1-1): ETGVTQSPTHLIKTRGQQVTLRCSSQSGHNTVSWYQQALGQGPQFIFQYYREEENGRGNFPPRFSGLQFPNYSSELNVNALELDDSALYLCASSLEAEAFFGQGTRLTVV.

The J gene is TRBJ2-7, the V gene TRBV24-1; D is possibly TRBD2 (5 bases). The germline V and J ends were trimmed by 7 bases and 1 base, with 13 bases remaining between them. The CDR3 contains 14 residues. Germline CDR1 and CDR2: KGHDR and SFDVKD. The CDR3 spells CATSVGGQSYEQYF. The CDR3 bases are TGTGCCACCAGCGTAGGAGGTCAGTCCTACGAGCAGTACTTC.

The chain combines TRBV7-9 with TRBJ1-5, with 9 bases fitting TRBD1. Germline lookup yields CDR1 SEHNR and CDR2 FQNEAQ (reference sequence). The CDR3 runs 15 residues. V was clipped by 3 bases and J by 3 bases; unmatched bases: 3. The CDR3 loop is CASSLGTGLNQPQHF. CDR3 nucleotide sequence: TGTGCCAGCAGCTTGGGGACAGGGCTCAATCAGCCCCAGCATTTT.